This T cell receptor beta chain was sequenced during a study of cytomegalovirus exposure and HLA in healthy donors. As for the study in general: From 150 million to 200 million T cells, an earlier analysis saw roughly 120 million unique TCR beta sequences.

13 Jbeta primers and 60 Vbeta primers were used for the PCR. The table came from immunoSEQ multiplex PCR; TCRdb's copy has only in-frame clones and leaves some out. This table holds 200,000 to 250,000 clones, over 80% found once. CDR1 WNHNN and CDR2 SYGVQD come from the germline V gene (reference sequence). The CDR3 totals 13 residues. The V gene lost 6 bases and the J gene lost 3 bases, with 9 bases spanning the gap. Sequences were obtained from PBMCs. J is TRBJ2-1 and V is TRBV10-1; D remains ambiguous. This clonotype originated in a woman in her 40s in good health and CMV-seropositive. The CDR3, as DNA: TGCGCCAGCAGCTCTTCCTTCTACAATGAGCAGTTCTTC. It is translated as CASSSSFYNEQFF.